The 32 T cell receptor beta chains reported below all come from one sample, sequenced in a study of CD8 T cells in ankylosing spondylitis. TCRdb processed the 5' RACE reads anew with MiXCR; each CDR3 protein has one entry. This table holds approximately 35,000 distinct CDR3 sequences, about 14% found once. Sequencing was performed on blood. These receptors all stem from a male donor with ankylosing spondylitis or in good health (not recorded which).

This clonotype was counted at least ten times. The chain links TRBV12-3 or TRBV12-4 to TRBJ2-3; weak D call: TRBD2 (5 bases). The germline V and J ends were trimmed by 3 bases and 3 bases, with 10 bases remaining between them. The CDR3 has 14 amino acids. CDR3 residues: CASSLKRRTDTQYF. As DNA, the CDR3 is TGTGCCAGCAGTTTGAAGCGGCGGACAGATACGCAGTATTTT.

The chain carries TRBV29-1 and TRBJ2-3, with a possible D match to TRBD2 (5 bases). Trimming pared 8 bases from V and 6 bases from J, leaving 12 bases between. This CDR3 is built from 11 residues. Germline values: CDR1 SQVTM, CDR2 ANQGSEA. CDR3: CSLGLGDTQYF. As DNA, the CDR3 is TGCAGCCTTGGACTGGGCGATACGCAGTATTTT.

This clonotype was counted only a few times. The CDR3 sequence is CASSQGLEARNEQFF. For the CDR3, the DNA is TGTGCCAGCAGCCAGGGACTAGAGGCTCGCAATGAGCAGTTCTTC. The genes are TRBV3-1 and TRBJ2-1; TRBD2 matches at 8 bases. Germline-derived CDR1 and CDR2 are LGHDT and YNNKEL (reference sequence). J lost 6 bases, V lost 3 bases, and 7 bases had no gene match. CDR3 size: 15 residues.

This clonotype was observed a handful of times. The chain is built from TRBV4-1 and TRBJ2-2; TRBD1 is a possible D gene (6 bases). Germline-derived CDR1 and CDR2 are MGHRA and YSYEKL. The CDR3 has 15 residues. V lost 5 bases and J lost 7, with 17 bases in between. CDR3 loop: CASSNTRGRGGELFF. The CDR3 DNA sequence: TGCGCCAGCAGCAACACCAGGGGAAGAGGCGGGGAGCTGTTTTTT.

This clonotype was counted a few times. The chain has TRBV4-1 and TRBJ2-2, with 10 positions matching TRBD2. Germline lookup yields CDR1 MGHRA and CDR2 YSYEKL. The V and J ends lost 3 bases and 4 bases, in that order; junction bases with no gene match: 11. The CDR3 sequence is 18 residues long. The DNA of the CDR3 is TGCGCCAGCAGCCAGGGTGGGCTAGCGGGAGTAGGCACCGGGGAGCTGTTTTTT. Translated: CASSQGGLAGVGTGELFF.

This clonotype has more than one count but fewer than ten. The chain combines TRBV29-1 with TRBJ1-1, with TRBD1 as a possible D gene (6 bases). CDR1 and CDR2 from the germline V gene are SQVTM and ANQGSEA. There are 13 residues in the CDR3. The germline V and J ends were trimmed by 5 bases and 5 bases, with 15 bases remaining between them. CDR3 in amino acids: CSVRDTRGTEAFF. CDR3 coding DNA: TGCAGCGTTCGGGACACACGCGGTACTGAAGCTTTCTTT.

The chain combines TRBV9 with TRBJ2-3; D gene ambiguous. Germline V gives CDR1 SGDLS, CDR2 YYNGEE. V was trimmed by 0 bases and J by 1 base, leaving 9 bases between them. This CDR3 is built from 15 residues. The chain's CDR3 is CASSVGPDRTDTQYF. The CDR3 DNA sequence: TGTGCCAGCAGCGTAGGACCGGACCGCACAGATACGCAGTATTTT. The full variable domain, in which reference TRBV9 and TRBJ2-3 provide the parts outside the CDR3, is DSGVTQTPKHLITATGQRVTLRCSPRSGDLSVYWYQQSLDQGLQFLIQYYNGEERAKGNILERFSAQQFPDLHSELNLSSLELGDSALYFCASSVGPDRTDTQYFGPGTRLTVL.

In its sample, this clonotype was seen a few times. V is TRBV7-2 and J is TRBJ2-3; 13 bases fit TRBD2. Germline CDR1 SGHTA, CDR2 FQGNSA. This CDR3 is 15 amino acids long. J gave up 5 bases and V 5 bases, and 4 bases lay outside the gene matches. The chain's CDR3 is CASSQLAGGVDTQYF. Here the CDR3 DNA reads TGTGCCAGCAGCCAACTAGCGGGAGGGGTAGATACGCAGTATTTT.

The V and J genes are TRBV12-3 or TRBV12-4 and TRBJ2-1, with D hard to call. V was cut by 1 base and J by 10 bases, with 8 bases left in between. The CDR3 runs to 12 residues. This chain's CDR3 is CASSLGGSEQFF. DNA of the CDR3: TGTGCCAGCAGTTTAGGTGGCTCCGAGCAGTTCTTC.

This clonotype has more than one count but fewer than ten. The chain recombines TRBV12-3 or TRBV12-4 with TRBJ2-3, with D perhaps matching TRBD1 (6 bases). V lost 7 bases to trimming and J lost 0 bases, with 11 bases between them. The CDR3 covers 14 residues. CDR3 DNA sequence: TGTGCCAGCAAGGGACAAATGAGCACAGATACGCAGTATTTT. Amino acid sequence: CASKGQMSTDTQYF.

In this sample, this clonotype turned up a few times. The V and J genes are TRBV20-1 and TRBJ2-3, with 9 bases identical to TRBD2. V was pared by 1 base and J by 5 bases, with 4 bases of the junction left unmatched. CDR3 size: 14 residues. In germline, CDR1 is DFQATT, CDR2 SNEGSKA (reference sequence). The CDR3 sequence: CSARAAGGGDTQYF. Here the CDR3 DNA reads TGCAGTGCTAGAGCAGCGGGGGGTGGAGATACGCAGTATTTT.

The rearrangement links TRBV20-1 to TRBJ2-7, with TRBD1 matching 8 bases. Trimming removed 0 bases from V and 3 bases from J; junction bases left unmatched: 4. The CDR3 has 14 residues. Germline loops: CDR1 DFQATT, CDR2 SNEGSKA (reference sequence). The DNA for the CDR3 is TGCAGTGCTAGAGAGAGACAGGGGAACTACGAGCAGTACTTC. Translating gives CSARERQGNYEQYF.

This clonotype was observed a few times. One end of the junction varies from germline; a read error may be responsible. This chain links TRBV20-1 with TRBJ2-4; 10 bases align to TRBD2. The CDR3 is made up of 11 amino acids. Germline CDR1 and CDR2: DFQATT and SNEGSKA (reference sequence). This chain's CDR3 is CSARRGTSVSF. The CDR3 nucleotides are TGCAGTGCTAGGAGGGGGACTAGCGTTTCTTTC.

In its sample, this clonotype was seen a few times. This chain joins TRBV7-7 and TRBJ2-2; 8 bases fit TRBD1. J was trimmed by 3 bases and V by 2 bases; bases with no gene match: 5. The CDR3 is made up of 16 amino acids. CDR1 is SSHAT and CDR2 is FNYEAQ in the germline V gene (reference sequence). In DNA, the CDR3 is TGTGCCAGCAGCTTAAGTTCAGGGGGCCACACCGGGGAGCTGTTTTTT. It is translated as CASSLSSGGHTGELFF.

Ten or more counts support this clonotype. The V gene is TRBV14, the J gene TRBJ2-3; D tentatively fits TRBD1 or TRBD2 (5 bases each). V gave up 3 bases and J gave up 0 bases, with 7 bases separating them. Germline V gene sequence: CDR1 SGHDN, CDR2 FVKESK. This CDR3 has 14 amino acids. The CDR3 spells CASSQGTSTDTQYF. CDR3 bases: TGTGCCAGCAGCCAGGGGACCAGCACAGATACGCAGTATTTT.

This clonotype was detected many times. This chain uses TRBV29-1 with TRBJ1-1; D gene ambiguous. CDR3 length: 11 residues. The ends were cut back, 4 bases at V and 3 bases at J, with 6 bases in the middle. Germline values: CDR1 SQVTM, CDR2 ANQGSEA. CDR3 sequence: CSVARDTEAFF. CDR3 nucleotide sequence: TGCAGCGTTGCGAGGGACACTGAAGCTTTCTTT.

This clonotype was seen many times. The rearrangement uses TRBV5-1 and TRBJ2-3; the D is unclear. The germline V and J ends were trimmed by 0 bases and 1 base, with 9 bases remaining between them. The CDR3 has 15 residues. Looked up from germline, CDR1 is SGHRS and CDR2 is YFSETQ. The CDR3: CASSLEFPGTDTQYF. For the CDR3, the DNA is TGCGCCAGCAGCTTGGAATTCCCCGGCACAGATACGCAGTATTTT. The full variable domain, its missing parts supplied by reference TRBV5-1 and TRBJ2-3, is KAGVTQTPRYLIKTRGQQVTLSCSPISGHRSVSWYQQTPGQGLQFLFEYFSETQRNKGNFPGRFSGRQFSNSRSEMNVSTLELGDSALYLCASSLEFPGTDTQYFGPGTRLTVL.

The chain has TRBV29-1 and TRBJ2-7; 10 bases map to TRBD2. CDR3 length: 15 residues. V trimming: 4 bases; J trimming: 1 base; junction bases outside the gene matches: 7. Germline V lookup: CDR1 SQVTM, CDR2 ANQGSEA. The CDR3 loop is CSVVGSGGNSYEQYF. The CDR3 nucleotides read TGCAGCGTTGTGGGTAGCGGGGGGAATTCCTACGAGCAGTACTTC.

There are a few counts of this clonotype. The chain combines TRBV4-2 with TRBJ1-1; no definite D call. Per the germline V gene, CDR1 is LGHNA and CDR2 is YNFKEQ. V was pared by 3 bases and J by 0 bases, with 8 bases between. This CDR3 has 14 residues. The CDR3 nucleotides read TGTGCCAGCAGCCAGCGGGGATTGAACACTGAAGCTTTCTTT. It codes for CASSQRGLNTEAFF.

The chain joins TRBV7-9 to TRBJ1-4, with 9 bases identical to TRBD1. Germline loops: CDR1 SEHNR, CDR2 FQNEAQ (reference sequence). J lost 8 bases, V lost 5 bases, and 9 bases had no gene match. This CDR3 has 15 residues. CDR3: CASSIRTGDGEKLFF. CDR3 nucleotide sequence: TGTGCCAGCAGCATTAGGACAGGGGATGGCGAAAAACTGTTTTTT.

CDR3 sequence reads: CASSPELANTDTQYF. CDR3 in DNA: TGTGCCAGCAGTCCCGAACTAGCAAACACAGATACGCAGTATTTT. The chain carries TRBV6-5 and TRBJ2-3; a weak D match, TRBD2 (6 bases). V was trimmed by 5 bases and J by 2 bases, leaving 14 bases between them. The CDR3 covers 15 residues. In germline, CDR1 is MNHEY, CDR2 SVGAGI.

J is TRBJ2-7 and V is TRBV4-1; 9 nucleotides line up with TRBD1. V was clipped by 6 bases and J by 1 base; unmatched bases: 4. Germline V gene lookup returns CDR1 MGHRA and CDR2 YSYEKL. This CDR3 region has 14 residues. The CDR3 nucleotides read TGCGCCAGCAGTAGGGGACAGGGATCCTACGAGCAGTACTTC. This encodes CASSRGQGSYEQYF.

The chain links TRBV25-1 to TRBJ2-7; possible D gene TRBD2, 6 bases. CDR1 is MGHDK, CDR2 SYGVNS, per germline. This CDR3 comprises 13 residues. V was shortened by 2 bases and J by 2 bases, with 7 bases between the two germline ends. This CDR3 is CASSEGGTYEQYV. For the CDR3, the DNA is TGTGCCAGCAGTGAAGGGGGGACCTACGAGCAGTACGTC.

On this clonotype itself: At one of its ends the junction is not consistent with the germline gene, which may arise from a read error. The chain is built from TRBV6-6 and TRBJ2-1; a possible D gene is TRBD2 (6 bases). The CDR3 loop spans 15 amino acids. Germline CDR1 and CDR2: MNHNY and SVGAGI (reference sequence). This CDR3 reads CASSHSTITGGEQFF. The CDR3 bases are TGTGCCAGCAGTCACTCGACTATTACCGGAGGGGAGCAGTTCTTC.

This clonotype has a handful of counts. V and J are TRBV4-3 and TRBJ2-2; D possibly corresponds to TRBD1 (5 bases). V was cut by 0 bases and J by 4 bases, with 12 bases left in between. CDR1 is LGHNA and CDR2 is YSLEER in the germline V gene. The CDR3 runs to 16 residues. The DNA of the CDR3 is TGCGCCAGCAGCCAAGAGGCTCTAAGGGGCACCGGGGAGCTGTTTTTT. Translating gives CASSQEALRGTGELFF.

This clonotype was picked up a small number of times. This chain links TRBV11-2 with TRBJ2-1, with 9 bases lining up with TRBD2. The V segment lost 1 base and the J segment 9 bases; nucleotides outside the gene matches: 7. This CDR3 region has 15 residues. Per germline, CDR1 SGHAT and CDR2 FQNNGV. CDR3 DNA sequence: TGTGCCAGCAGCTTAGCCGCGGGGGGGTTTGTTGAGCAGTTCTTC. Amino acid sequence: CASSLAAGGFVEQFF. The full variable domain, its missing parts supplied by reference TRBV11-2 and TRBJ2-1, is EAGVAQSPRYKIIEKRQSVAFWCNPISGHATLYWYQQILGQGPKLLIQFQNNGVVDDSQLPKDRFSAERLKGVDSTLKIQPAKLEDSAVYLCASSLAAGGFVEQFFGPGTRLTVL.

This clonotype was counted a few times. The chain links TRBV5-1 to TRBJ2-2, with 13 bases fitting TRBD2. This CDR3 has 17 residues. V gave up 2 bases and J gave up 2 bases; unmatched junction bases: 3. Per the germline V gene, CDR1 is SGHRS and CDR2 is YFSETQ. This CDR3 reads CASSFRLAGGNTGELFF. DNA of the CDR3: TGCGCCAGCAGCTTTAGACTAGCGGGGGGAAACACCGGGGAGCTGTTTTTT.

This clonotype appeared a few times. V is TRBV20-1 and J is TRBJ2-7, with D possibly being TRBD2 (5 bases). The CDR3 length is 13 residues. CDR1 and CDR2 from the germline V gene are DFQATT and SNEGSKA (reference sequence). Trimming left V 6 bases short and J 2 bases short, with 14 bases between. The CDR3 DNA sequence: TGCAGTGCCGAAGCGGTGGGTCCCTACGAGCAGTACGTC. It yields the protein CSAEAVGPYEQYV.

V gene TRBV2 combines with J gene TRBJ1-1; D unresolved. The CDR3 is made up of 13 amino acids. Germline V gene data show CDR1 as SNHLY and CDR2 as FYNNEI. Trimming stripped 6 bases from V and 3 bases from J, with 11 bases between. CDR3 DNA sequence: TGTGCCAGCAGCGGCGAGGGTGACACTGAAGCTTTCTTT. Encoded protein: CASSGEGDTEAFF.

V and J are TRBV6-2 or TRBV6-3 and TRBJ1-4; D is uncertain. Deletions cut 0 bases from V and 9 bases from J, with 8 bases between. Germline loops: CDR1 MNHEY, CDR2 SVGEGT. This CDR3 contains 13 residues. The CDR3 region has the DNA TGTGCCAGCAGTTACTCGTCCCCGAAAAAACTGTTTTTT. This sequence encodes CASSYSSPKKLFF.

The genes are TRBV12-3 or TRBV12-4 and TRBJ2-2; unclear D gene. The V end lost 6 bases, the J end lost 1 base, and 12 bases lay between the germline ends. This CDR3 region has 15 residues. CDR3 sequence (DNA): TGTGCCAGCAGGACCGTCCTGGGGAACACCGGGGAGCTGTTTTTT. Translation: CASRTVLGNTGELFF.

This clonotype was detected only a few times. The chain couples TRBV28 to TRBJ2-3; 10 nucleotides agree with TRBD1. This CDR3 contains 15 residues. Germline-derived CDR1 and CDR2 are MDHEN and SYDVKM. V shed 6 bases and J 4 bases; nucleotides not matched to a gene: 7. CDR3 region: CASSPGTGESDTQYF. DNA of the CDR3: TGTGCCAGCAGCCCCGGGACAGGGGAATCAGATACGCAGTATTTT.